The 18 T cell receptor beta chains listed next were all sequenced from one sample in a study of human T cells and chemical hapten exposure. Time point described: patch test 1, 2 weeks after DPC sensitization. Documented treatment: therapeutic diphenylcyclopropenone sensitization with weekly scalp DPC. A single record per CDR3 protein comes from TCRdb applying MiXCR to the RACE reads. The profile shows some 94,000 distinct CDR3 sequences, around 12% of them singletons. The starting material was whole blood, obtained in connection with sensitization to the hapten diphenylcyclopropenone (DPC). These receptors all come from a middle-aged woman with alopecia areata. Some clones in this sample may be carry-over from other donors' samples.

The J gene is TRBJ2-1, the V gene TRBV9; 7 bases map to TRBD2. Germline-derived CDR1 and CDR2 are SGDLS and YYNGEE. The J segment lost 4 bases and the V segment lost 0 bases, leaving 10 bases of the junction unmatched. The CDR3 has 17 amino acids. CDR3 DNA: TGTGCCAGCAGCGTAGGCGGGAGTATCGGGAATTACAATGAGCAGTTCTTC. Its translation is CASSVGGSIGNYNEQFF.

CDR3 coding DNA: TGTGCCAGCAGTGCTAGCGGGACGACCTACGTGGAGCAGTACTTC. It yields the protein CASSASGTTYVEQYF. The chain employs TRBV7-2 and TRBJ2-7; 9 bases fit TRBD2. J gave up 7 bases and V 6 bases, and 13 bases lay outside the gene matches. Germline V gene lookup returns CDR1 SGHTA and CDR2 FQGNSA. CDR3 size: 15 residues.

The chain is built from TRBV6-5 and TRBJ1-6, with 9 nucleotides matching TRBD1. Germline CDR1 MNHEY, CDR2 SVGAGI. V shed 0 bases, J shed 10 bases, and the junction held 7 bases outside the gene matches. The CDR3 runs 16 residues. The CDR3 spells CASSYSTGGAGSPLHF. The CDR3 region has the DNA TGTGCCAGCAGTTACTCAACAGGGGGCGCAGGGTCACCCCTCCACTTT.

As DNA, the CDR3 is TGTGCCAGCAGCCCCCCAGGGTTTACCACTGAAGCTTTCTTT. It is translated as CASSPPGFTTEAFF. The chain carries TRBV7-9 and TRBJ1-1; TRBD1 is a possible D gene (5 bases). This CDR3 has 14 residues. Germline CDR1 reads SEHNR; CDR2 reads FQNEAQ (reference sequence). Trimming took 5 bases from V and 4 from J, leaving 14 bases between them. The whole variable domain, filled in from reference TRBV7-9 and TRBJ1-1, reads DTGVSQNPRHKITKRGQNVTFRCDPISEHNRLYWYRQTLGQGPEFLTYFQNEAQLEKSRLLSDRFSAERPKGSFSTLEIQRTEQGDSAMYLCASSPPGFTTEAFFGQGTRLTVV.

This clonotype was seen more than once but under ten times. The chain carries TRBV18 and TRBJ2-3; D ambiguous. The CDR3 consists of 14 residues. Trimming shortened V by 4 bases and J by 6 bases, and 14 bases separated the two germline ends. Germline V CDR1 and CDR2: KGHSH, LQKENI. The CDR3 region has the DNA TGTGCCAGCTCACAGGGAATCTCCGGGGATACGCAGTATTTT. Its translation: CASSQGISGDTQYF.

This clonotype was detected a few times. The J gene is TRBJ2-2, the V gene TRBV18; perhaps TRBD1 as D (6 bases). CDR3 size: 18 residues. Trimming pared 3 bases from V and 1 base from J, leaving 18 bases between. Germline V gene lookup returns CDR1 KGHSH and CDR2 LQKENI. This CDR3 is CASSPPRTIGGNTGELFF. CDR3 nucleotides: TGTGCCAGCTCACCCCCGCGCACTATAGGGGGGAACACCGGGGAGCTGTTTTTT.

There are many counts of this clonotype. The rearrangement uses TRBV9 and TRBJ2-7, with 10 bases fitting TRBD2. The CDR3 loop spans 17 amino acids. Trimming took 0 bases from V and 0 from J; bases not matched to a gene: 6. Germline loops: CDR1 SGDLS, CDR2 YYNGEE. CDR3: CASSVVTSGTSSYEQYF. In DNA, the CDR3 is TGTGCCAGCAGCGTAGTCACTAGCGGGACCAGCTCCTACGAGCAGTACTTC.

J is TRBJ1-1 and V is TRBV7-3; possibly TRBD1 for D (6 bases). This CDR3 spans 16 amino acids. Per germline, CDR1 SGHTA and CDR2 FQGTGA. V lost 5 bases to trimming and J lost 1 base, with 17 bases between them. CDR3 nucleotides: TGTGCCAGCAGCCCCTACAGGGTTCAGGGGAACACTGAAGCTTTCTTT. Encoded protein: CASSPYRVQGNTEAFF. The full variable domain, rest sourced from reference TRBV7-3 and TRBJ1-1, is GAGVSQTPSNKVTEKGKYVELRCDPISGHTALYWYRQSLGQGPEFLIYFQGTGAADDSGLPNDRFFAVRPEGSVSTLKIQRTERGDSAVYLCASSPYRVQGNTEAFFGQGTRLTVV.

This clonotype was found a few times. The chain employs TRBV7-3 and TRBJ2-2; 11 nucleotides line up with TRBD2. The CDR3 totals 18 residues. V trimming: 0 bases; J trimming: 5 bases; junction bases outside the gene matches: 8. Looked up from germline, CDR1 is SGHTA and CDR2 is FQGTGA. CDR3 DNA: TGTGCCAGCAGCTTAACTCAACCGGGACTAGCGGCAACCGGGGAGCTGTTTTTT. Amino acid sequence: CASSLTQPGLAATGELFF.

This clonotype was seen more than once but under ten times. As DNA, the CDR3 is TGTGCCAGCAGCTTAGGATCCTCATCCGACCCGTCCAATGAGCAGTTCTTC. As protein: CASSLGSSSDPSNEQFF. The chain recombines TRBV11-3 with TRBJ2-1; D is ambiguous. CDR1 is SGHNT, CDR2 YENEEA, per germline. Trimming removed 1 base at V and 6 bases at J, with 19 bases between. This CDR3 region has 17 residues.

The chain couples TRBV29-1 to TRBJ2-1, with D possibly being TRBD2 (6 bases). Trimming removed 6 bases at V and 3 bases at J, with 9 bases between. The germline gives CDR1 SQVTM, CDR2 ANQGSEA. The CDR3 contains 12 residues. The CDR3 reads CSVGTGYNEQFF. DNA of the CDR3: TGCAGCGTGGGGACTGGCTACAATGAGCAGTTCTTC.

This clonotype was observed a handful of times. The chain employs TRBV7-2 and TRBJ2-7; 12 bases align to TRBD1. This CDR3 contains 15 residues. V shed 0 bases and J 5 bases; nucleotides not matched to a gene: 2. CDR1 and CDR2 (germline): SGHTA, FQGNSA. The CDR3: CASSLAGTGGNEQYF. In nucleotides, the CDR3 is TGTGCCAGCAGCTTAGCCGGGACAGGGGGCAACGAGCAGTACTTC.

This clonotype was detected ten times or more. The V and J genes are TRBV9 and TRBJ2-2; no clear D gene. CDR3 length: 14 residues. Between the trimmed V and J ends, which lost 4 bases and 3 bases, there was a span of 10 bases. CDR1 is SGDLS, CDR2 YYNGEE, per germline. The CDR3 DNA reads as TGTGCCAGCAGCTCGCGACTGGACACCGGGGAGCTGTTTTTT. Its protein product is CASSSRLDTGELFF.

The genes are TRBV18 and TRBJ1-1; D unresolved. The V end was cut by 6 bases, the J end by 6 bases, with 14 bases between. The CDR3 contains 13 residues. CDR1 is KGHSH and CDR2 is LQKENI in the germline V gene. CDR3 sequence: CASSPPSRAEAFF. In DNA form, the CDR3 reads TGTGCCAGCTCCCCCCCATCCCGGGCTGAAGCTTTCTTT.

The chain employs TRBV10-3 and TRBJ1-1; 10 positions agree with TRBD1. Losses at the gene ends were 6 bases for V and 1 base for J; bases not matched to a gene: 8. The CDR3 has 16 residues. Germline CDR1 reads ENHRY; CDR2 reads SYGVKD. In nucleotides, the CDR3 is TGTGCCATCAGACCCGGGACAGGGGCCGGGAACACTGAAGCTTTCTTT. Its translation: CAIRPGTGAGNTEAFF.

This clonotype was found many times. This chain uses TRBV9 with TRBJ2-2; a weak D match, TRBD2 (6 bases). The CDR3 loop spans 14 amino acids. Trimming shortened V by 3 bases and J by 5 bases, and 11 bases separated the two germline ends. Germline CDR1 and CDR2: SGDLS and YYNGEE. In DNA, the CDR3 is TGTGCCAGCAGCGCACTGCGGGATACCGGGGAGCTGTTTTTT. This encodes CASSALRDTGELFF. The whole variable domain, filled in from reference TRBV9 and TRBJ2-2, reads DSGVTQTPKHLITATGQRVTLRCSPRSGDLSVYWYQQSLDQGLQFLIQYYNGEERAKGNILERFSAQQFPDLHSELNLSSLELGDSALYFCASSALRDTGELFFGEGSRLTVL.

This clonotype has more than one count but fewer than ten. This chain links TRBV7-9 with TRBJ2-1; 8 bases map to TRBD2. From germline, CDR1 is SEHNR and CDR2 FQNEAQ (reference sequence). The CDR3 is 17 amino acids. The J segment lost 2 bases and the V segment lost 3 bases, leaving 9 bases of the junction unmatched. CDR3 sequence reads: CASSFPPLAETYNEQFF. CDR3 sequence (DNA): TGTGCCAGCAGCTTCCCACCACTAGCGGAAACCTACAATGAGCAGTTCTTC.

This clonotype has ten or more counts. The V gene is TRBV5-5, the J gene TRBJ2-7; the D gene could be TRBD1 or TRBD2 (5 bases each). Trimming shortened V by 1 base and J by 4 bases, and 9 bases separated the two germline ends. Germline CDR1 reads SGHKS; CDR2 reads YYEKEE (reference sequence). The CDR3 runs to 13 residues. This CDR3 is CASSLQGRYEQYF. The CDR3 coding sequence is TGTGCCAGCAGCTTGCAGGGACGATACGAGCAGTACTTC.